One sample yielded the 26 T cell receptor beta chains listed below, sequenced in a study of regulatory T cells in long-lasting Graves disease. In building TCR beta libraries, iRepertoire HTBI primers were used together with Arm-PCR of CDR3 regions. TCRdb reanalysed the multiplex PCR reads using MiXCR and keeps one entry per CDR3 protein. Of some 450,000 distinct CDR3 sequences listed, around 17% were seen once; the top ten hold approximately 12%. The time point here: newly diagnosed GD, antithyroid drugs for less than 3 months. From PBMCs, RNA was extracted and then used to make the TCR library. The sample was also reused in another study, on T cells in Graves' hyperthyroidism and ophthalmopathy.

Sequences were derived from peripheral blood mononuclear cells (PBMCs), sampled at new diagnosis, from a patient treated with antithyroid drugs. The receptors stem from a woman aged 30 to 39 with Graves disease.

This clonotype has a handful of counts. This chain connects TRBV6-2 or TRBV6-3 to TRBJ1-1; 8 bases map to TRBD1. The ends lost 7 bases at V and 3 bases at J; junction bases unmatched: 4. The CDR3 is 13 residues long. Germline lookup yields CDR1 MNHEY and CDR2 SVGEGT. The chain's CDR3 is CASNRGTYTEAFF. The CDR3 DNA reads as TGTGCCAGCAACAGGGGGACTTACACTGAAGCTTTCTTT.

This clonotype was counted many times. The chain has TRBV29-1 and TRBJ2-5, with D perhaps matching TRBD1 (6 bases). V lost 2 bases, J lost 5 bases, and 12 bases lay in between. Germline lookup yields CDR1 SQVTM and CDR2 ANQGSEA. The length of the CDR3 is 13 residues. CDR3 in amino acids: CSVETQGWETQYF. The CDR3 coding sequence is TGCAGCGTTGAAACGCAGGGGTGGGAGACCCAGTACTTC.

This clonotype was recorded many times. This chain connects TRBV30 to TRBJ1-6, with D uncertain. CDR3 size: 14 residues. The germline V and J ends were trimmed by 0 bases and 8 bases, with 11 bases remaining between them. Germline lookup yields CDR1 GTSNPN and CDR2 SVGIG (reference sequence). CDR3 in amino acids: CAWSVLAADSPLHF. In DNA, the CDR3 is TGTGCCTGGAGTGTACTCGCCGCCGATTCACCCCTCCACTTT.

A remark on this clonotype: With a much larger clone just one base away, this may be a read error. CDR3 amino acids: CASSPRDRGRDQPQLF. CDR3 nucleotides: TGTGCCAGCTCACCACGAGACAGGGGGCGCGATCAGCCCCAGCTTTTT. The V gene is TRBV18, the J gene TRBJ1-5, with 10 bases aligning to TRBD1. Germline assignment: CDR1 KGHSH and CDR2 LQKENI. The CDR3 length is 16 residues.

Ten or more counts support this clonotype. In DNA form, the CDR3 reads TGCGCCAGCAGAACTAGCGATAGCACAGATACGCAGTATTTT. Protein sequence: CASRTSDSTDTQYF. This chain joins TRBV5-1 and TRBJ2-3, with 7 bases lining up with TRBD2. Germline CDR1 and CDR2: SGHRS and YFSETQ. Trimming took 5 bases from V and 0 from J; bases not matched to a gene: 3. This CDR3 region has 14 residues. The variable domain in full, completed from reference TRBV5-1 and TRBJ2-3, reads KAGVTQTPRYLIKTRGQQVTLSCSPISGHRSVSWYQQTPGQGLQFLFEYFSETQRNKGNFPGRFSGRQFSNSRSEMNVSTLELGDSALYLCASRTSDSTDTQYFGPGTRLTVL.

By share, this clonotype counts as medium-sized (0.01 to 0.1%). The rearrangement links TRBV12-3 or TRBV12-4 to TRBJ1-6; D unresolved. V lost 8 bases and J 10 bases, leaving 9 bases between the germline ends. CDR3 length equals 11 residues. CDR3 nucleotides: TGTGCCAGCGGAGTGGGATCACCCCTCCACTTT. It specifies CASGVGSPLHF.

This clonotype came up a few times. The chain combines TRBV29-1 with TRBJ1-1; 7 nucleotides match TRBD1. In germline, CDR1 is SQVTM, CDR2 ANQGSEA. Losses at the gene ends were 6 bases for V and 0 bases for J; bases not matched to a gene: 10. The CDR3 has 15 residues. CDR3 coding DNA: TGCAGCGTCAGACAGGGATGGGAGGTGAACACTGAAGCTTTCTTT. Encoded protein: CSVRQGWEVNTEAFF.

This clonotype came up many times. The genes are TRBV14 and TRBJ2-1, with D perhaps assigned TRBD1 or TRBD2 (5 bases each). V was cut by 1 base and J by 9 bases, with 13 bases left in between. Looked up from germline, CDR1 is SGHDN and CDR2 is FVKESK. The CDR3 runs 14 residues. This CDR3 reads CASSQAIPGTEQFF. The CDR3 nucleotides are TGTGCCAGCAGCCAAGCCATACCGGGGACTGAGCAGTTCTTC.

The rearrangement uses TRBV7-9 and TRBJ2-4, with D possibly TRBD1 on 6 matching bases. Per germline, CDR1 SEHNR and CDR2 FQNEAQ (reference sequence). V was clipped by 4 bases and J by 4 bases, with 14 bases between them. The CDR3 has 15 residues. The CDR3 DNA reads TGTGCCAGCAGCTCTAACCGGGACACTAAAAACATTCAGTACTTC. As protein: CASSSNRDTKNIQYF.

V gene TRBV20-1 combines with J gene TRBJ2-2; D is perhaps TRBD1 (5 bases). CDR1 DFQATT and CDR2 SNEGSKA come from the germline V gene (reference sequence). This CDR3 has 14 residues. Trimming removed 3 bases from V and 6 bases from J, with 14 bases in between. CDR3 bases: TGCAGTGCTAGCTGGTCAGGGCCAGCCGGGGAGCTGTTTTTT. It is translated as CSASWSGPAGELFF.

This clonotype was seen many times. The chain has TRBV3-1 and TRBJ2-5; TRBD2 is a possible D gene (5 bases). This CDR3 has 15 amino acids. Germline CDR1 LGHDT, CDR2 YNNKEL (reference sequence). Trimming cost V 4 bases and J 3 bases, with 15 bases left between them. This chain's CDR3 is CASSPRSGFEETQYF. The CDR3 DNA reads as TGTGCCAGCAGCCCCCGCAGCGGTTTTGAAGAGACCCAGTACTTC.

The table lists this clonotype with many counts. This rearrangement joins TRBV29-1 to TRBJ2-7; tentative D call: TRBD2 (5 bases). The V gene's germline CDR1 is SQVTM and CDR2 ANQGSEA. Deletions cut 6 bases from V and 6 bases from J, with 33 bases between. This CDR3 comprises 18 residues. This CDR3 is CSVEPLRELESPLFEQYF. Written as DNA, the CDR3 is TGCAGCGTCGAGCCCCTGAGGGAACTAGAATCTCCCCTATTCGAGCAGTACTTC.

As to this clonotype: A junction boundary mismatches the germline segment, possibly from a read error. The V gene is TRBV18, the J gene TRBJ1-1, with a possible D match to TRBD1 (6 bases). CDR1 and CDR2 (germline): KGHSH, LQKENI. The CDR3 consists of 14 residues. The CDR3 region has the DNA TGTGCCAGCTCACCACCGGGGGCGAGGACTGAAGCTTCCTTT. Translation gives CASSPPGARTEASF.

This clonotype was detected only a few times. This chain links TRBV19 with TRBJ2-4, with 7 bases that match TRBD2. Germline CDR1 is LNHDA and CDR2 is SQIVND (reference sequence). The CDR3 runs 14 residues. The junction had 5 bases not matched to a gene; V was cut back by 7 bases and J by 2 bases. The CDR3: CASKREGTKNIQYF. The CDR3 nucleotides read TGTGCCAGTAAGAGGGAGGGGACCAAAAACATTCAGTACTTC.

In this sample, this clonotype turned up many times. The rearrangement joins TRBV2 to TRBJ2-3, with 8 nucleotides matching TRBD1. V lost 4 bases to trimming and J lost 4 bases; unmatched junction nucleotides: 10. The CDR3 contains 16 residues. CDR1 and CDR2 from the germline V gene are SNHLY and FYNNEI. CDR3 in DNA: TGTGCCAGCAGTGGGGGAAGGACAGGGTCGGCAGATACGCAGTATTTT. Translated, it gives CASSGGRTGSADTQYF. The full variable domain, completed using reference TRBV2 and TRBJ2-3, is EPEVTQTPSHQVTQMGQEVILRCVPISNHLYFYWYRQILGQKVEFLVSFYNNEISEKSEIFDDQFSVERPDGSNFTLKIRSTKLEDSAMYFCASSGGRTGSADTQYFGPGTRLTVL.

This clonotype was observed many times. The chain is built from TRBV18 and TRBJ2-1; 9 positions agree with TRBD2. The CDR3 length is 15 residues. Germline V gene data show CDR1 as KGHSH and CDR2 as LQKENI. Germline trimming cut 3 bases from V and 7 bases from J; bases unmatched to any gene: 7. CDR3 loop: CASSPGMTSGNEQFF. The CDR3 DNA follows: TGTGCCAGCTCACCCGGGATGACTAGCGGAAATGAGCAGTTCTTC. Filled out from reference TRBV18 and TRBJ2-1, the complete variable domain reads NAGVMQNPRHLVRRRGQEARLRCSPMKGHSHVYWYRQLPEEGLKFMVYLQKENIIDESGMPKERFSAEFPKEGPSILRIQQVVRGDSAAYFCASSPGMTSGNEQFFGPGTRLTVL.

This clonotype was counted many times. This chain joins TRBV6-2 or TRBV6-3 and TRBJ2-1; 7 bases fit TRBD2. The CDR3 contains 15 residues. The germline V gene has CDR1 MNHEY and CDR2 SVGEGT. Germline trimming cut 6 bases from V and 2 bases from J; bases unmatched to any gene: 7. CDR3 nucleotide sequence: TGTGCCAGCAGGGGGACTACCCGGCCCTACAATGAGCAGTTCTTC. It codes for CASRGTTRPYNEQFF.

The gene calls are TRBV28 and TRBJ2-1; a possible D gene is TRBD2 (5 bases). Looked up from germline, CDR1 is MDHEN and CDR2 is SYDVKM. The CDR3 totals 15 residues. Trimming left V 7 bases short and J 0 bases short, with 13 bases between. The CDR3 here is CASTSREGSYNEQFF. The CDR3 nucleotides read TGTGCCAGCACCAGCCGTGAGGGCTCCTACAATGAGCAGTTCTTC.

V and J are TRBV7-2 and TRBJ1-1; weak D call: TRBD1 (5 bases). The CDR3 is 17 residues long. Germline CDR1 and CDR2: SGHTA and FQGNSA. The V end lost 3 bases, the J end lost 1 base, and 18 bases lay between the germline ends. CDR3 coding DNA: TGTGCCAGCAGCTTTAGTGATCACTTCGGACAGAACACTGAAGCTTTCTTT. As protein: CASSFSDHFGQNTEAFF.

This clonotype showed up many times. This chain joins TRBV7-8 and TRBJ1-5; 7 bases are shared with TRBD1. CDR1 SGHVS and CDR2 FQNEAQ come from the germline V gene. V shed 3 bases, J shed 2 bases, and the junction held 7 bases outside the gene matches. The CDR3 length is 16 residues. As DNA, the CDR3 is TGTGCCAGCAGCTTGACAGGGATGGAGGGCAATCAGCCCCAGCATTTT. The encoded protein is CASSLTGMEGNQPQHF.

There are a few counts of this clonotype. The chain employs TRBV14 and TRBJ1-1; 8 nucleotides agree with TRBD1. Trimming took 4 bases from V and 7 from J; bases not matched to a gene: 5. The CDR3 is 13 amino acids. Germline V gene sequence: CDR1 SGHDN, CDR2 FVKESK. CDR3 loop: CASSPRGRIEAFF. In DNA, the CDR3 is TGTGCCAGCAGCCCCAGGGGGCGGATTGAAGCTTTCTTT.

This clonotype was found many times. The chain links TRBV27 to TRBJ1-2; TRBD1 agrees at 9 bases. CDR1 is MNHEY, CDR2 SMNVEV, per germline (reference sequence). CDR3 length: 15 residues. V dropped 4 bases and J dropped 2; count of bases not matched to a gene: 5. Written as DNA, the CDR3 is TGTGCCAGCAGTTGGGACAGGGAGGCAAACTATGGCTACACCTTC. Translation gives CASSWDREANYGYTF.

This clonotype came up many times. The chain employs TRBV2 and TRBJ2-2; 7 positions agree with TRBD2. V shed 2 bases, J shed 6 bases, and the junction held 6 bases outside the gene matches. There are 15 residues in the CDR3. The germline V gene encodes CDR1 SNHLY and CDR2 FYNNEI. In nucleotides, the CDR3 is TGTGCCAGCAGTGAAATGGGGGGGAGTTCCGGGGAGCTGTTTTTT. Translating gives CASSEMGGSSGELFF.

This clonotype was detected many times. The rearrangement joins TRBV24-1 to TRBJ2-1, with TRBD2 matching 7 bases. The germline CDR1 and CDR2 sequences are KGHDR and SFDVKD. The CDR3 length is 14 residues. V was clipped by 8 bases and J by 4 bases; unmatched bases: 7. CDR3 DNA: TGTGCCACCACATCTAGCGGCAGGTACAATGAGCAGTTCTTC. Translating it yields CATTSSGRYNEQFF.

This chain uses TRBV6-1 with TRBJ1-5; D possibly corresponds to TRBD1 (6 bases). The CDR3 totals 15 residues. Germline V CDR1 and CDR2: MNHNS, SASEGT. V was cut by 6 bases and J by 3 bases, with 15 bases left in between. For the CDR3, the DNA is TGTGCCAGCAGCCAACCGGGACAAATCAATCAGCCCCAGCATTTT. Translated: CASSQPGQINQPQHF.

The chain recombines TRBV5-1 with TRBJ2-1, with D maybe TRBD1 (6 bases). CDR3 length: 18 residues. CDR1 is SGHRS and CDR2 is YFSETQ in the germline V gene. V lost 0 bases and J lost 2, with 18 bases in between. CDR3: CASSLAGFRDNTYNEQFF. The DNA for the CDR3 is TGCGCCAGCAGCTTGGCCGGATTCCGGGACAACACCTACAATGAGCAGTTCTTC.